This T cell receptor (beta chain) was retrieved from a study of blood T cell repertoires in COVID-19. A few counts support this clone. The assay was immunoSEQ multiplex PCR, and TCRdb's table has in-frame clones only and misses some. Among roughly 500,000 clones, 89% were seen once, and the ten largest hold over 0.7%. Sequencing was carried out using peripheral blood. The sequence came from a man in his late teens or twenties with COVID-19, enrolled during active disease.

The CDR3 spells CASSYSAGGESEQYF. As DNA, the CDR3 is TGTGCCAGCAGTTACTCGGCAGGGGGCGAAAGCGAGCAGTACTTC. The J gene is TRBJ2-7, the V gene TRBV6-5, with 8 bases identical to TRBD1. The CDR3 is made up of 15 amino acids. The germline gives CDR1 MNHEY, CDR2 SVGAGI. With V trimmed by 0 bases and J by 6 bases, 7 bases remained unmatched.